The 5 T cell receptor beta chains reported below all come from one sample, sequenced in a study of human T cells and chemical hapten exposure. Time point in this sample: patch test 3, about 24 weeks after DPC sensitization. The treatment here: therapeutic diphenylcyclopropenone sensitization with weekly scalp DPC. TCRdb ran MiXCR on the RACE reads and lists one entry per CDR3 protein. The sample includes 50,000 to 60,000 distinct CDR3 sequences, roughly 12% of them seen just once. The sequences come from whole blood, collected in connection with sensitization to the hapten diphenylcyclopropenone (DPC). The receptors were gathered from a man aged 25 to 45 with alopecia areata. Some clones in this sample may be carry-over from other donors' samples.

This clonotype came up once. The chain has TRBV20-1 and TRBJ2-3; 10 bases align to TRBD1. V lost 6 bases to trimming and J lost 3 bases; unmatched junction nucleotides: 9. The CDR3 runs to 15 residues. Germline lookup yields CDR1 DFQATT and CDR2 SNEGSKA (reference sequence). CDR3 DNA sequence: TGCAGTGCAACCGGGACAGGGGTGGTAACAGATACGCAGTATTTT. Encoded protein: CSATGTGVVTDTQYF.

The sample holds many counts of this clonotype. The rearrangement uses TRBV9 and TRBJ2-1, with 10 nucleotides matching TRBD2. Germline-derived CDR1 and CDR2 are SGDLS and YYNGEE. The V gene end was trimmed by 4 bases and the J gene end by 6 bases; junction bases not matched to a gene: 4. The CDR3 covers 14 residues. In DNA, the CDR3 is TGTGCCAGCAGCCCCCAGCGGGGGGGCAATGAGCAGTTCTTC. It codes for CASSPQRGGNEQFF.

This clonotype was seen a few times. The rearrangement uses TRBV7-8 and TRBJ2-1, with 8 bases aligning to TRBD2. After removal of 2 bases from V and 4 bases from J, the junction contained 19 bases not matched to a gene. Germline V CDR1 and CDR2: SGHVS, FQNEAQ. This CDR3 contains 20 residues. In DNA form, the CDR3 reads TGTGCCAGCAGCTTACCGGGGGGGATCCCAGTGGGTATAAGTTACAATGAGCAGTTCTTC. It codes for CASSLPGGIPVGISYNEQFF. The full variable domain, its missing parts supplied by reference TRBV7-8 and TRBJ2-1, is GAGVSQSPRYKVAKRGQDVALRCDPISGHVSLFWYQQALGQGPEFLTYFQNEAQLDKSGLPSDRFFAERPEGSVSTLKIQRTQQEDSAVYLCASSLPGGIPVGISYNEQFFGPGTRLTVL.

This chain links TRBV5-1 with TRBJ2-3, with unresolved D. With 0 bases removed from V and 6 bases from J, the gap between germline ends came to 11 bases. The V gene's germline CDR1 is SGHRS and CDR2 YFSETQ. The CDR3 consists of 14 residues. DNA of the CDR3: TGCGCCAGCAGCTTGGATTGGAGCCAGGATACGCAGTATTTT. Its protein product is CASSLDWSQDTQYF.

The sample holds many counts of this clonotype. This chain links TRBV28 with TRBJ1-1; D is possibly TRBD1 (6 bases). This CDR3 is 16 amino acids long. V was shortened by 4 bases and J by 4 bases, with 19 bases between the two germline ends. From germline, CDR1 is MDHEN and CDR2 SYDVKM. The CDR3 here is CASSSAGRGLSTEAFF. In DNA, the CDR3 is TGTGCCAGCAGTTCCGCGGGCCGGGGGCTCAGCACTGAAGCTTTCTTT.